The 17 T cell receptor beta chains presented below share a single source sample, sequenced in a study of identical twins. TCRdb fed the 5' RACE reads into MiXCR, producing one record per CDR3 protein. The repertoire holds 450,000 or so distinct CDR3 sequences, with approximately 25% as singletons. These data are also associated with another study on T cells expressing NK-cell markers.

Sequenced: CD4+ T cells sorted from blood. The receptor source for this set is a woman aged 18-29 years in good health.

This rearrangement joins TRBV4-2 to TRBJ1-4; unclear D gene. The CDR3 length is 11 residues. The V gene lost 2 bases and the J gene lost 7 bases, with 2 bases spanning the gap. The germline V gene encodes CDR1 LGHNA and CDR2 YNFKEQ. CDR3 DNA: TGTGCCAGCAGCCAACTTGAAAAACTGTTTTTT. Its protein is CASSQLEKLFF.

This chain uses TRBV7-9 with TRBJ1-2, with 9 nucleotides matching TRBD1. Trimming cost V 5 bases and J 7 bases; bases outside gene matches: 11. This CDR3 comprises 15 residues. In germline, CDR1 is SEHNR, CDR2 FQNEAQ (reference sequence). The CDR3 DNA is TGTGCCAGCAGCCTACCAGACAGGGGGAGAAGTGGCTACACCTTC. This gives the protein CASSLPDRGRSGYTF.

The chain combines TRBV7-2 with TRBJ1-2; D gene uncertain. Germline lookup yields CDR1 SGHTA and CDR2 FQGNSA. This CDR3 spans 14 amino acids. Trimming stripped 2 bases from V and 4 bases from J, with 11 bases between. CDR3 amino acids: CASSLSGSTYGYTF. CDR3 bases: TGTGCCAGCAGCTTATCGGGCAGTACCTATGGCTACACCTTC.

This chain connects TRBV20-1 to TRBJ1-1, with D tentatively TRBD1 (5 bases). This CDR3 has 15 residues. Trimming stripped 3 bases from V and 3 bases from J, with 17 bases between. Germline CDR1 reads DFQATT; CDR2 reads SNEGSKA (reference sequence). The chain's CDR3 is CSASSAREGDTEAFF. Written as DNA, the CDR3 is TGCAGTGCTAGCTCGGCCAGGGAAGGTGACACTGAAGCTTTCTTT.

This chain connects TRBV5-1 to TRBJ1-1, with 8 positions matching TRBD1. CDR1 is SGHRS, CDR2 YFSETQ, per germline. With V trimmed by 4 bases and J by 5 bases, 13 bases remained unmatched. The CDR3 has 16 residues. CDR3 in DNA: TGCGCCAGCAGCGGGACCATTACAGGGGGGAGGACTGAAGCTTTCTTT. Translated, it gives CASSGTITGGRTEAFF.

The rearrangement links TRBV7-9 to TRBJ2-7, with D unresolved. This CDR3 is built from 13 residues. CDR1 and CDR2 (germline): SEHNR, FQNEAQ (reference sequence). Trimming took 1 base from V and 8 from J, leaving 12 bases between them. DNA of the CDR3: TGTGCCAGCAGCTTAGTACCCTCCCAGAAGCAGTACTTC. Translating gives CASSLVPSQKQYF.

The chain uses TRBV2 and TRBJ2-7, with no clear D. Trimming pared 3 bases from V and 0 bases from J, leaving 6 bases between. The CDR3 runs to 13 residues. Looked up from germline, CDR1 is SNHLY and CDR2 is FYNNEI. CDR3 region: CASSDFTSYEQYF. The CDR3 bases are TGTGCCAGCAGTGACTTTACCTCCTACGAGCAGTACTTC.

This sequence joins TRBV14 and TRBJ2-7, with 7 bases lining up with TRBD1. The CDR3 has 16 amino acids. Trimming cost V 3 bases and J 2 bases; bases outside gene matches: 10. Germline V gives CDR1 SGHDN, CDR2 FVKESK. DNA for the CDR3: TGTGCCAGCAGCCACTTCTACCGGGACAGAACCTACGAGCAGTACTTC. Its protein product is CASSHFYRDRTYEQYF.

The chain combines TRBV10-2 with TRBJ2-7; TRBD1 aligns across 8 bases. Per germline, CDR1 WSHSY and CDR2 SAAADI. Trimming cost V 7 bases and J 3 bases; bases outside gene matches: 5. The CDR3 sequence is 13 residues long. CDR3 nucleotide sequence: TGCGCCAGCAATCCCACAGGGGGCTACGAGCAGTACTTC. It codes for CASNPTGGYEQYF.

The chain uses TRBV5-1 and TRBJ2-6; D is perhaps TRBD1 (6 bases). Germline CDR1 and CDR2: SGHRS and YFSETQ. The CDR3 consists of 17 residues. Trimming took off 2 bases at V and 0 bases at J, with 12 bases between the two ends. The CDR3 reads CASSLQGPTSGANVLTF. For the CDR3, the DNA is TGCGCCAGCAGCTTACAGGGCCCAACCTCTGGGGCCAACGTCCTGACTTTC.

This clonotype was observed a few times. The CDR3 spells CASSVRDYPKDEQFF. The CDR3 bases are TGTGCCAGCAGCGTGCGGGACTACCCCAAGGATGAGCAGTTCTTC. V usage is TRBV7-9 and J usage is TRBJ2-1, with 7 bases that match TRBD2. V dropped 5 bases and J dropped 8; count of bases not matched to a gene: 12. CDR3 size: 15 residues. The germline V gene encodes CDR1 SEHNR and CDR2 FQNEAQ (reference sequence).

This clonotype has more than one count but fewer than ten. The genes are TRBV5-1 and TRBJ2-2; D is unresolved. Trimming shortened V by 2 bases and J by 6 bases, and 8 bases separated the two germline ends. Germline V gene data show CDR1 as SGHRS and CDR2 as YFSETQ. CDR3 length: 13 amino acids. This CDR3 reads CASSFAPPGELFF. The CDR3 DNA sequence: TGCGCCAGCAGCTTTGCGCCACCCGGGGAGCTGTTTTTT.

There are a few counts of this clonotype. The gene calls are TRBV7-8 and TRBJ2-1; 8 nucleotides match TRBD2. The CDR3 is 16 amino acids. From germline, CDR1 is SGHVS and CDR2 FQNEAQ. V dropped 7 bases and J dropped 4; count of bases not matched to a gene: 12. CDR3 nucleotide sequence: TGTGCCAGCATCCCATCAGCGGGGGCCGGTTACAATGAGCAGTTCTTC. This translates into CASIPSAGAGYNEQFF.

J is TRBJ2-1 and V is TRBV5-6; the match to TRBD1 covers 8 bases. V dropped 7 bases and J dropped 8; count of bases not matched to a gene: 8. This CDR3 contains 13 residues. Germline CDR1 and CDR2: SGHDT and YYEEEE. The CDR3 loop reads CASGWTGKDEQFF. The CDR3 bases are TGTGCCAGCGGATGGACAGGGAAGGATGAGCAGTTCTTC.

This clonotype has just a few counts. The gene calls are TRBV5-8 and TRBJ2-7, with unresolved D. The CDR3 consists of 13 residues. Germline lookup yields CDR1 SGHTS and CDR2 YDEGEE. Trimming stripped 2 bases from V and 0 bases from J, with 6 bases between. The CDR3 is CASSFGVSYEQYF. CDR3 DNA sequence: TGTGCCAGCAGCTTTGGTGTCTCCTACGAGCAGTACTTC.

The chain employs TRBV10-1 and TRBJ1-2, with D possibly being TRBD1 (5 bases). Germline V gene sequence: CDR1 WNHNN, CDR2 SYGVQD (reference sequence). V lost 5 bases and J 4 bases, leaving 11 bases between the germline ends. The CDR3 length is 13 residues. This CDR3 is CASSQGSSYGYTF. The CDR3 region has the DNA TGCGCCAGCAGTCAGGGCAGCAGCTATGGCTACACCTTC.

The rearrangement uses TRBV24-1 and TRBJ2-1, with 10 bases aligning to TRBD2. Germline V gene data show CDR1 as KGHDR and CDR2 as SFDVKD. There are 14 residues in the CDR3. V lost 4 bases and J lost 7; bases outside the gene matches: 3. CDR3 region: CATSDPAGGNEQFF. CDR3 coding DNA: TGTGCCACCAGTGACCCAGCGGGGGGGAATGAGCAGTTCTTC.